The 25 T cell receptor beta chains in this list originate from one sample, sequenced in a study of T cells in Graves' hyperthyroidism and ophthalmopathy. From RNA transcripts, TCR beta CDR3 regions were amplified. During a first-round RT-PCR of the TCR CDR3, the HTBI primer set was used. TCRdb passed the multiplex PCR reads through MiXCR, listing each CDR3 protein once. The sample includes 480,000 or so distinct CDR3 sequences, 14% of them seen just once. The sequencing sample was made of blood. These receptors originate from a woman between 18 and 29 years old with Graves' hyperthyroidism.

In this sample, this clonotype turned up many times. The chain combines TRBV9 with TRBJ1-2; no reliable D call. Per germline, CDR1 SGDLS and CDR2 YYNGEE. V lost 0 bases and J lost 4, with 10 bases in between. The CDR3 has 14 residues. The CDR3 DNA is TGTGCCAGCAGCGTAGGCTGGGGAGGCTATGGCTACACCTTC. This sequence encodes CASSVGWGGYGYTF.

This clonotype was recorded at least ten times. The CDR3 coding sequence is TGTGCCAGCAGTCGTTCGGGACTACCTTCAGAGACCCAGTACTTC. Translated: CASSRSGLPSETQYF. This sequence joins TRBV3-1 and TRBJ2-5; TRBD2 matches at 7 bases. There are 15 residues in the CDR3. Germline CDR1 LGHDT, CDR2 YNNKEL (reference sequence). V shed 6 bases, J shed 4 bases, and the junction held 11 bases outside the gene matches.

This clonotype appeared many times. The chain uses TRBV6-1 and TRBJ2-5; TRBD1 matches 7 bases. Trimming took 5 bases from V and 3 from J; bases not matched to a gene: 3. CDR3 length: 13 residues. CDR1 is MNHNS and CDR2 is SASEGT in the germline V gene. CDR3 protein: CASSRDRKETQYF. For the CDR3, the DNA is TGTGCCAGCAGTCGGGACAGAAAAGAGACCCAGTACTTC.

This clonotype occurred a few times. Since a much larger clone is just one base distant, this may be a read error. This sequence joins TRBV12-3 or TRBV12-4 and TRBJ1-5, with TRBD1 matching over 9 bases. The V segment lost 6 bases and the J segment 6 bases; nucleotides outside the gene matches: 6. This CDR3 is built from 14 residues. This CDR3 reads CASRQGQGSQPQHF. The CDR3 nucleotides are TGTGCCAGCAGACAGGGACAGGGAAGTCAGCCCCAGCATTTT.

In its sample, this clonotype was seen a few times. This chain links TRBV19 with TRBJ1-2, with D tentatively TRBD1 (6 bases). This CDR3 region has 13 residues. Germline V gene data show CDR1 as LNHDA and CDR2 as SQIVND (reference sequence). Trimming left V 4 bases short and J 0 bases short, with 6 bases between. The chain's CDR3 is CASSNRANYGYTF. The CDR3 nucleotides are TGTGCCAGTAGTAACAGGGCTAACTATGGCTACACCTTC.

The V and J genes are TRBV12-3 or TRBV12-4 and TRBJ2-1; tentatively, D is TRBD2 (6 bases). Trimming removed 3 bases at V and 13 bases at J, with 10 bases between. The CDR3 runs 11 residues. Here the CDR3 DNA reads TGTGCCAGCAGTTTTCGGGGGAGTCAGTTCTTC. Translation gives CASSFRGSQFF.

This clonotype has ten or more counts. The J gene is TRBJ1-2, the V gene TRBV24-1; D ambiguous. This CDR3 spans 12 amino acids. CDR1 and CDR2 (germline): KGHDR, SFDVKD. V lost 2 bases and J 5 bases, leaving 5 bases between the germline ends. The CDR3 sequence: CATSDSQYGYTF. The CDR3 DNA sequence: TGTGCCACCAGTGATTCCCAGTATGGCTACACCTTC.

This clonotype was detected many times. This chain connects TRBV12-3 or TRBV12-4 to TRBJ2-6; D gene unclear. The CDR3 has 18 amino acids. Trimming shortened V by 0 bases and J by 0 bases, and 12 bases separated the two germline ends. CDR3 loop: CASSLAEQIFSGANVLTF. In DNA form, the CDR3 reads TGTGCCAGCAGTTTAGCGGAACAGATATTCTCTGGGGCCAACGTCCTGACTTTC.

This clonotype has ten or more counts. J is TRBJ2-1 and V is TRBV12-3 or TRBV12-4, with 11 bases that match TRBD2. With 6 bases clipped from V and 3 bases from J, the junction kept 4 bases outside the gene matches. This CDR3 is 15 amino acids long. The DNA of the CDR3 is TGTGCCAGCAGACCGGGACTAGCGGACTACAATGAGCAGTTCTTC. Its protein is CASRPGLADYNEQFF.

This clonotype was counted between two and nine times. Here the CDR3 DNA reads TGCAGTGCTAGAGGGTTCAGTGGGCACACTGAAGCTTTCTTT. Its translation is CSARGFSGHTEAFF. The gene calls are TRBV20-1 and TRBJ1-1, with no clear D. The CDR3 extends over 14 amino acids. Germline loops: CDR1 DFQATT, CDR2 SNEGSKA (reference sequence). V dropped 1 base and J dropped 3 bases, with 12 bases sitting between them.

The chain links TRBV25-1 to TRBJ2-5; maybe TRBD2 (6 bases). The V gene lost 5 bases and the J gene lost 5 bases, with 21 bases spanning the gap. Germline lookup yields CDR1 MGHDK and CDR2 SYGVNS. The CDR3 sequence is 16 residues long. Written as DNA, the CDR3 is TGTGCCAGCAGTAGACCCGGGACTCCCTTAGGGGAGACCCAGTACTTC. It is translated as CASSRPGTPLGETQYF.

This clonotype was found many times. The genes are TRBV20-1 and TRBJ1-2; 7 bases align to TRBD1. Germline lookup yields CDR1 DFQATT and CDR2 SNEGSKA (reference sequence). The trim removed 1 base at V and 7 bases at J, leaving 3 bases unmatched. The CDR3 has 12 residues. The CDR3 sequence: CSARGDSLGYTF. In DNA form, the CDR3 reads TGCAGTGCTAGAGGGGACAGTCTTGGCTACACCTTC.

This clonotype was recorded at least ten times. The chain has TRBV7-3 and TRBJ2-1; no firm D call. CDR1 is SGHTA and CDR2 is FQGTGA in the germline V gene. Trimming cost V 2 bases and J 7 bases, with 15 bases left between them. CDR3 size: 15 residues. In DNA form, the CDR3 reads TGTGCCAGCAGCTTATCGGTGCTTCCCATTAATGAGCAGTTCTTC. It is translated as CASSLSVLPINEQFF. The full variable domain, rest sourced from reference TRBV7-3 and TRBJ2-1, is GAGVSQTPSNKVTEKGKYVELRCDPISGHTALYWYRQSLGQGPEFLIYFQGTGAADDSGLPNDRFFAVRPEGSVSTLKIQRTERGDSAVYLCASSLSVLPINEQFFGPGTRLTVL.

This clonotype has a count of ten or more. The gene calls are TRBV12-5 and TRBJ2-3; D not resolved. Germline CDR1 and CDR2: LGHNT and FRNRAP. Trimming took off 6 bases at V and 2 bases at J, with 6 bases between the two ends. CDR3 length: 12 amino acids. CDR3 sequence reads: CASGHHTDTQYF. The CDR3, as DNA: TGTGCTAGTGGACACCACACAGATACGCAGTATTTT.

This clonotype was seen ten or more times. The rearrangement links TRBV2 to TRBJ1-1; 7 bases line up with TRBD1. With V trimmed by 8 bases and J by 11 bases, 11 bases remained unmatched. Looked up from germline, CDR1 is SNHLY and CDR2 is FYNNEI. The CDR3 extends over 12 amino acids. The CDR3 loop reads CASERKGQSAFF. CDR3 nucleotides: TGTGCCAGCGAAAGAAAGGGACAGTCGGCTTTCTTT.

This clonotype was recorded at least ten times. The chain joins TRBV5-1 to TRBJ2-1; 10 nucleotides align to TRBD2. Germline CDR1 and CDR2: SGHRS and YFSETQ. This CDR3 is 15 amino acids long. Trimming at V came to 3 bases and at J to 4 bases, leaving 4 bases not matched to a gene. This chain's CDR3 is CASSSGLATYNEQFF. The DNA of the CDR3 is TGCGCCAGCAGCTCGGGACTAGCGACTTACAATGAGCAGTTCTTC.

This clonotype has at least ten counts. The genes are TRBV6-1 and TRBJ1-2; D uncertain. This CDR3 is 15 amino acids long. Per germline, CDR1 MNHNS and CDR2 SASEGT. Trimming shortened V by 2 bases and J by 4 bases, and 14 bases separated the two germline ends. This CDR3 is CASSETRSSFYGYTF. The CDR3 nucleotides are TGTGCCAGCAGTGAAACCCGGTCGAGTTTCTATGGCTACACCTTC.

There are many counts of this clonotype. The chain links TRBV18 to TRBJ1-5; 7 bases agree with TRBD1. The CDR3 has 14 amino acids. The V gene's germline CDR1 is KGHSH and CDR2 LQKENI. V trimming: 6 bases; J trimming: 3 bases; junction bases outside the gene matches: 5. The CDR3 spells CASSPGGDNQPQHF. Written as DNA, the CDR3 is TGTGCCAGCTCCCCAGGGGGGGACAATCAGCCCCAGCATTTT.

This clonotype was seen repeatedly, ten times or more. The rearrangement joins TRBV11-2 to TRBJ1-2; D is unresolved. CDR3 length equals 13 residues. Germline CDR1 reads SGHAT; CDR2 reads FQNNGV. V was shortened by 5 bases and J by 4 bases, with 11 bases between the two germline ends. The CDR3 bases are TGTGCCAGCAGCCCACTCATCAGCTATGGCTACACCTTC. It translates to CASSPLISYGYTF.

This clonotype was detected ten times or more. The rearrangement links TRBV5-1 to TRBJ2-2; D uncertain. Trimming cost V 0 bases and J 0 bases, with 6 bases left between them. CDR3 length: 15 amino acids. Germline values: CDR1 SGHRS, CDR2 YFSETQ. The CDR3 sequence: CASSLGQPNTGELFF. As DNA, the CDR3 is TGCGCCAGCAGCTTGGGGCAGCCGAACACCGGGGAGCTGTTTTTT.

The CDR3 bases are TGTGCCAGTAGCCTACAGGGGGTCCCCACTGAAGCTTTCTTT. This encodes CASSLQGVPTEAFF. V gene TRBV19 combines with J gene TRBJ1-1; TRBD1 aligns across 8 bases. The CDR3 extends over 14 amino acids. From germline, CDR1 is LNHDA and CDR2 SQIVND (reference sequence). Germline trimming cut 6 bases from V and 4 bases from J; bases unmatched to any gene: 7.

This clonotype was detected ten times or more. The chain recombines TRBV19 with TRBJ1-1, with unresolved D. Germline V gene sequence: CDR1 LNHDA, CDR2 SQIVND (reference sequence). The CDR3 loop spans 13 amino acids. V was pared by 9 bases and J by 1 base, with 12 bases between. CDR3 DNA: TGTGCCAGCAAGACAACTGGGAACACTGAAGCTTTCTTT. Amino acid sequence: CASKTTGNTEAFF.

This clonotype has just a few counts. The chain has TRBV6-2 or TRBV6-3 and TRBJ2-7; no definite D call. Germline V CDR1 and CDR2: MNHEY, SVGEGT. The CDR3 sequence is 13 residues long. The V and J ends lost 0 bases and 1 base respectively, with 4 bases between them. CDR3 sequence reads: CASSYSPSYEQYF. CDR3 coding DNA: TGTGCCAGCAGTTACTCACCTTCCTACGAGCAGTACTTC.

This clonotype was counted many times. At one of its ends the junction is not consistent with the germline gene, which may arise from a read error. The CDR3 protein is CAPSGVGNEQFF. In nucleotides, the CDR3 is TGTGCCCCCAGCGGGGTTGGGAATGAGCAGTTCTTC. The chain couples TRBV24-1 to TRBJ2-1; 7 bases line up with TRBD2. Germline values: CDR1 KGHDR, CDR2 SFDVKD. The CDR3 length is 12 residues.

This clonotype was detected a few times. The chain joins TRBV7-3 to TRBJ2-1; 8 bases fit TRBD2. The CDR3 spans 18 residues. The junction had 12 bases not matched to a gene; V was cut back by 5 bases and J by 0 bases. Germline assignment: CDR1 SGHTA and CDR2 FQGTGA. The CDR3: CASSPQSAGGVSYNEQFF. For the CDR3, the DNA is TGTGCCAGCAGCCCACAGAGCGCGGGAGGTGTCTCCTACAATGAGCAGTTCTTC.